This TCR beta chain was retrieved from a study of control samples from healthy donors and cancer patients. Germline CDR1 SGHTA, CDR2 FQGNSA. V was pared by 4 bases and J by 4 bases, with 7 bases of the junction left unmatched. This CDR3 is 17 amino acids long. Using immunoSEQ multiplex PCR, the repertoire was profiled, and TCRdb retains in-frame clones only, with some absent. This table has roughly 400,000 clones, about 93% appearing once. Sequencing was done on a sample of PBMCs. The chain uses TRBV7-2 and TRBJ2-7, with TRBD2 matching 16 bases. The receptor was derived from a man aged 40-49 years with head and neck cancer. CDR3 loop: CASSSILGLAGGYEQYF. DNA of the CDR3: TGTGCCAGCAGCTCAATCCTGGGACTAGCGGGGGGGTACGAGCAGTACTTC.